The source of this TCR beta chain is a study of blood T cell repertoires in COVID-19. At the level of the study: Nucleic acid was either cDNA or gDNA, and it came from T cells, B-cell-depleted T cells, or PBMCs.

Original processing methods: Quantification of nucleated cells was approximated via reference gene primer amplification. Method: immunoSEQ multiplex PCR; TCRdb's copy keeps in-frame clones and lacks some. V and J calls and clone size are as listed in that table; D and trimming were resolved from the DNA. The table lists 250,000 or so clones, 85% to 90% of them singletons. Participant ages covered about 18 to 90 years across around 22 US areas. This CDR3 spans 19 amino acids. The V call is TRBV21-1, the J call TRBJ2-2; no check of the table's D call, TRBD1, against the DNA was made. TRBV21-1 is designated a pseudogene. Sample: PBMCs or T cells enriched from blood (not recorded which). The TCR originated in a man aged 35 to 55 who had recovered from COVID-19. The CDR3 region has the DNA TGTGCCAGCAGCAAAACCCACAGGGGAAGGGACAAGAACACCGGGGAGCTGTTTTTT. Translating gives CASSKTHRGRDKNTGELFF.